This T cell receptor beta chain came from a study of control samples from healthy donors and cancer patients. This CDR3 region has 15 residues. The V end was cut by 3 bases, the J end by 4 bases, with 10 bases between. Germline CDR1 is LNHDA and CDR2 is SQIVND (reference sequence). The repertoire was sequenced with immunoSEQ multiplex PCR; TCRdb's copy has only in-frame clones and lacks some. The sample includes approximately 100,000 clones, roughly 84% of them seen just once. The sequence was collected from a woman between 40 and 55 years old in good health. The sequencing sample was made of blood. The chain employs TRBV19 and TRBJ1-6; no reliable D call. The CDR3 nucleotides read TGTGCCAGTAGTATTGTTTCCGATTATAATTCACCCCTCCACTTT. Translated: CASSIVSDYNSPLHF.